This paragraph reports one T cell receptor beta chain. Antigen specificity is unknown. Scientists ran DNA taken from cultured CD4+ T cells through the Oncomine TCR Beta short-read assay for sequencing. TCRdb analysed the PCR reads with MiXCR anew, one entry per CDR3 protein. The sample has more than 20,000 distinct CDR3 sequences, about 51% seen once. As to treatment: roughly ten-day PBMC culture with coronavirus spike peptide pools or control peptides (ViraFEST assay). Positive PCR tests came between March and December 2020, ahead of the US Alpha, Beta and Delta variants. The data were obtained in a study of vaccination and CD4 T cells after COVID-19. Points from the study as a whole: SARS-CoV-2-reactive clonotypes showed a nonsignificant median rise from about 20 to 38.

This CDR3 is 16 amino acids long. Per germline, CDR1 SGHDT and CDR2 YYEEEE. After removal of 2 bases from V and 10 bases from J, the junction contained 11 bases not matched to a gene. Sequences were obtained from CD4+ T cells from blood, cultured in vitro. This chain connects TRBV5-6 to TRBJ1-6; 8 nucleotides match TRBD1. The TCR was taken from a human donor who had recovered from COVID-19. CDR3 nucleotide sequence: TGTGCCAGCAGCTTAGGGGCAGGGGGCATTAGGTCACCCCTCCACTTT. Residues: CASSLGAGGIRSPLHF.